Listed below are T cell receptor beta chains from one sample, sequenced in a study of blood T cell repertoires in COVID-19. TCRdb's table, derived via immunoSEQ multiplex PCR, lists solely in-frame clones and lacks some. The table lists 20,000 to 25,000 clones, 89% of them singletons, with 25% to 30% in the top ten. Sequencing was done on a sample of peripheral blood. These receptors all come from a human donor with active COVID-19. The donor label of this sample is uncertain. CDR3s include the opening cysteine and the closing phenylalanine or tryptophan. The order of the fields is J gene, clone size, D gene, V gene, CDR3 DNA, CDR3 protein. The D gene is left open where the match is weak. Where a row states a size, it is once, few, many or the class of an expanded clone; other rows omit it.

TRBJ2-2	-	-	TRBV7-3	TGTGCCAGCAGCTTAATGGCCCCGCGCGGAGCGAACACCGGGGAGCTGTTTTTT	CASSLMAPRGANTGELFF
TRBJ2-2	-	TRBD1	TRBV19	TGTGCCAGTAGCCGACAGGGAGAGGGGGTCGGGGAGCTGTTTTTT	CASSRQGEGVGELFF
TRBJ2-7	-	TRBD2	TRBV27	TGTGCCAGCAGCGAACCGGGACTAGCGGGAGTCGAGCAGTACTTC	CASSEPGLAGVEQYF
TRBJ2-7	-	TRBD2	TRBV19	TGTGCCAGTAGCCGGCCGGGAGGCTACGAGCAGTACTTC	CASSRPGGYEQYF
TRBJ2-5	-	-	TRBV5-1	TGCGCCAGCAGCCTTTCCTTGGGGGGCCAAGAGACCCAGTACTTC	CASSLSLGGQETQYF
TRBJ2-3	-	-	TRBV6-1	TGTGCCAGCAGTGAATCGAGGTCAGCGCCAGATACGCAGTATTTT	CASSESRSAPDTQYF
TRBJ2-4	-	-	TRBV3-1/TRBV3-2	TGTGCCAGCAGCCACCTGGGACAAAGGCTAGCCAAAAACATTCAGTACTTC	CASSHLGQRLAKNIQYF
TRBJ2-3	-	TRBD2	TRBV4-2	TGTGCCAGCAGCCAGGGCGGGACTAGCGGGAGGAGGTATACGCAGTATTTT	CASSQGGTSGRRYTQYF
TRBJ1-3	-	-	TRBV7-6	TGTGCCAGCAGCTTAGATCGGGTTGGAGACACCATATATTTT	CASSLDRVGDTIYF
TRBJ2-7	-	TRBD2	TRBV7-8	TGTGCCAGCAGCAACCCTCCCGGGACTAGTACCTACGAGCAGTACTTC	CASSNPPGTSTYEQYF
TRBJ2-1	-	TRBD1	TRBV11-3	TGTGCCAGTCCCTGGGACAGGGTCTGCAATGAGCAGTTCTTC	CASPWDRVCNEQFF
TRBJ2-3	-	-	TRBV7-2	TGTGCCAGCAGTACAGCGGCACCCTCCGATACGCAGTATTTT	CASSTAAPSDTQYF
TRBJ1-1	-	TRBD1	TRBV6-5	TGTGCCAGCATACTGGGACAGGGGTCGGGCACTGAAGCTTTCTTT	CASILGQGSGTEAFF
TRBJ2-7	few	TRBD1	TRBV4-3	TGCGCCAGCAGCCACGAGGACAGGGGGTACGAGCAGTACTTC	CASSHEDRGYEQYF
TRBJ1-2	-	TRBD1	TRBV25-1	TGTGCCAGCAGTGGGGAGGGAGGACAGGGACAAGGCTACACCTTC	CASSGEGGQGQGYTF
TRBJ1-2	once	-	TRBV4-2	TGTGCCAGCAGCCAAGATCGGCAGGACTATGGCTACACCTTC	CASSQDRQDYGYTF
TRBJ2-7	-	-	TRBV5-8	TGTGCCAGCAGCTCAGGAGGGGCATTTGCCTACGAGCAGTACTTC	CASSSGGAFAYEQYF
TRBJ1-2	-	-	TRBV3-1/TRBV3-2	TGTGCCAGCAGCCAAGAGAGGAGCCAGGGTGGGTATGGCTACACCTTC	CASSQERSQGGYGYTF
TRBJ2-1	once	TRBD2	TRBV7-2	TGTGCCAGCAGCTTAAAGGGGACTAGCGGGAGAAATGAGCAGTTCTTC	CASSLKGTSGRNEQFF
TRBJ1-4	-	TRBD1	TRBV19	TGTGCCAGTAGTCTCAGGACAGGGGGGAAGGCTAATGAAAAACTGTTTTTT	CASSLRTGGKANEKLFF
TRBJ2-3	-	TRBD2	TRBV3-1/TRBV3-2	TGTGCCAGCAGCCCATCTAGCGGGAGGGGCACAGATACGCAGTATTTT	CASSPSSGRGTDTQYF
TRBJ2-1	-	TRBD2	TRBV7-8	TGTGCCAGCAGCGTCCGTAGACTAGCGGGGGCTCAGCAGTTCTTC	CASSVRRLAGAQQFF
TRBJ1-2	-	TRBD1	TRBV4-3	TGCGCCAGCAGCCCCGGACAGGAGCCCTTCTATGGCTACACCTTC	CASSPGQEPFYGYTF
TRBJ2-2	-	-	TRBV9	TGTGCCAGCAGCGTAGGAGACTCCCTAAGCGGGGAGCTGTTTTTT	CASSVGDSLSGELFF
TRBJ1-2	-	TRBD1	TRBV3-1/TRBV3-2	TGTGCCAGCAGCCAGAAAGGGACAGTGGGATACACCTTC	CASSQKGTVGYTF
TRBJ2-3	-	TRBD2	TRBV29-1	TGCAGCGGCGTCCGGGACTACACAGATACGCAGTATTTT	CSGVRDYTDTQYF
TRBJ2-3	-	TRBD2	TRBV9	TGTGCCAGCAGCGGTTCCTTGACTAGCGGGGCGCAGTATTTT	CASSGSLTSGAQYF
TRBJ2-7	-	-	TRBV9	TGTGCCAGCAGCCCTGCGGTGGCGCGATACGAGCAGTACTTC	CASSPAVARYEQYF
TRBJ1-5	-	-	TRBV10-1	TGCGCCAGCAGTGAGCGCCGACAGGATCATCAGCCCCAGCATTTT	CASSERRQDHQPQHF
TRBJ1-3	once	TRBD1	TRBV6-7	TGTGCCAGCAGTTACTCCCGTCAGGGGGCTGCTGGAAACACCATATATTTT	CASSYSRQGAAGNTIYF
TRBJ1-6	-	-	TRBV3-1/TRBV3-2	TGTGCCAGCAGCCAAGGTGAGGGTAATTCACCCCTCCACTTT	CASSQGEGNSPLHF
TRBJ2-7	-	-	TRBV6-5	TGTGCCAGCAGCCGACTAGACGAGCAGTACTTC	CASSRLDEQYF
TRBJ1-2	-	-	TRBV2	TGTGCCAGCAGTGAAGCATTAGGGAGATACTATGGCTACACCTTC	CASSEALGRYYGYTF
TRBJ2-7	-	TRBD2	TRBV7-9	TGTGCCAGCAGCTTCGGTAGCGGGAACCACGAGCAGTACTTC	CASSFGSGNHEQYF